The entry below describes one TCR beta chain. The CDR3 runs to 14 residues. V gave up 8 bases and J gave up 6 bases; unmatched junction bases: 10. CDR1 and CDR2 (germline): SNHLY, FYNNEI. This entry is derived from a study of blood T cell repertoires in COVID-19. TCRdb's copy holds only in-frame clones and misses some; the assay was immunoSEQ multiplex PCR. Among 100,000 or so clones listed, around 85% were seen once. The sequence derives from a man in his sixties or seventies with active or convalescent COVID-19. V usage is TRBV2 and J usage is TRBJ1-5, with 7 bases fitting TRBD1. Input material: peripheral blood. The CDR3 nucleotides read TGTGCCAGCGGCCGACAGGGCGGCGGTCAGCCCCAGCATTTT. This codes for CASGRQGGGQPQHF.